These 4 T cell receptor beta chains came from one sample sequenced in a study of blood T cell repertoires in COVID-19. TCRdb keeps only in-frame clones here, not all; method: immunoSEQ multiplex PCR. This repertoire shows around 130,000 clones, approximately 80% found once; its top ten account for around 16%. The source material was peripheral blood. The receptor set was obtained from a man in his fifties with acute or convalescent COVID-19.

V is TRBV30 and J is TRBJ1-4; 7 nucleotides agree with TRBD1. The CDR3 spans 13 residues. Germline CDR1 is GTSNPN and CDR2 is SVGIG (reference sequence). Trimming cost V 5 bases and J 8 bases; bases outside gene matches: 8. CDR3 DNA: TGTGCCTGGGAACAGGGGAACAACGAAAAACTGTTTTTT. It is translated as CAWEQGNNEKLFF.

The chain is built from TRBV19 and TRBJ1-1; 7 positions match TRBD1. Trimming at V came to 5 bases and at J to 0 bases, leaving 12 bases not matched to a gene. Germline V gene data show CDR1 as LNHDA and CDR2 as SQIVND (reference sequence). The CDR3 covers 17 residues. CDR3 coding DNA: TGTGCCAGTAGTCCTAGACAGGGAGGAGTAATGAACACTGAAGCTTTCTTT. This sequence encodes CASSPRQGGVMNTEAFF. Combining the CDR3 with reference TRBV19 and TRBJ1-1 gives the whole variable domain DGGITQSPKYLFRKEGQNVTLSCEQNLNHDAMYWYRQDPGQGLRLIYYSQIVNDFQKGDIAEGYSVSREKKESFPLTVTSAQKNPTAFYLCASSPRQGGVMNTEAFFGQGTRLTVV.

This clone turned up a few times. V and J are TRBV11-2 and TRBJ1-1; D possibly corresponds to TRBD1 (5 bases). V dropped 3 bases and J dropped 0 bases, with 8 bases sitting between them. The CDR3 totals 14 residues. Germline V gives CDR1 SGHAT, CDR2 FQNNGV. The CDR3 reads CASSFGDLNTEAFF. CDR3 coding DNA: TGTGCCAGCAGCTTTGGGGACTTGAACACTGAAGCTTTCTTT.

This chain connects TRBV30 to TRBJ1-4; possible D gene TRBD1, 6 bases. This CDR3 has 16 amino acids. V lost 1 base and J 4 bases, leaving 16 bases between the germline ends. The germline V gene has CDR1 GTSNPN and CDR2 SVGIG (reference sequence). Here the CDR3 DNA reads TGTGCCTGGAGTGCGGGGGGCAGGGGCATTAATGAAAAACTGTTTTTT. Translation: CAWSAGGRGINEKLFF.